This T cell receptor (beta chain) is drawn from a study of T-cell reconstitution after alpha-beta-depleted transplantation in children. This clonotype has at least ten counts. The V and J ends lost 4 bases and 2 bases respectively, with 12 bases between them. The CDR3 has 14 residues. Germline assignment: CDR1 SGHRS and CDR2 YFSETQ. Unique molecular identifiers were built into the TCRbeta library. TCRdb processed the PCR reads anew with MiXCR; each CDR3 protein has one entry. The sample has 280,000 or so distinct CDR3 sequences, around 10% seen once. The sequence was collected from a male patient aged 2-15 years who had a stem cell transplant for chronic granulomatous disease, so the T cells may come from the graft donor. The source material was peripheral blood, sampled 180 days after TCRalphabeta/CD19-depleted stem cell transplant. This chain uses TRBV5-1 with TRBJ2-5; D tentatively fits TRBD1 or TRBD2 (5 bases each). In DNA, the CDR3 is TGCGCCAGCAGCCCCCGGGGCCCTCAAGAGACCCAGTACTTC. Translation gives CASSPRGPQETQYF.